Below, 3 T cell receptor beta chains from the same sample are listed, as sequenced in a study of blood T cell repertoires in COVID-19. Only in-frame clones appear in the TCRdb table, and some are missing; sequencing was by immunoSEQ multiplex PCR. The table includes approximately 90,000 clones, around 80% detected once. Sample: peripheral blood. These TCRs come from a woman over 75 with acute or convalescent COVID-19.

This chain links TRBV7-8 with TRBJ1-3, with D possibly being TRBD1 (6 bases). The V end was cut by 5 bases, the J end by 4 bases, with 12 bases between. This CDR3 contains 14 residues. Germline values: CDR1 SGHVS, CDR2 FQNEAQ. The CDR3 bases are TGTGCCAGCAGCCCGCAGGGGCTCGGAAACACCATATATTTT. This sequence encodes CASSPQGLGNTIYF.

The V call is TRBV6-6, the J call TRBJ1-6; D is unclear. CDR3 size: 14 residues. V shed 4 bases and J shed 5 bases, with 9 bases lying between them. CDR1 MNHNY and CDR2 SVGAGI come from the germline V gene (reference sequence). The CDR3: CASSFSEDNSPLHF. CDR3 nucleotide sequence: TGTGCCAGCAGTTTTTCGGAGGATAATTCACCCCTCCACTTT.

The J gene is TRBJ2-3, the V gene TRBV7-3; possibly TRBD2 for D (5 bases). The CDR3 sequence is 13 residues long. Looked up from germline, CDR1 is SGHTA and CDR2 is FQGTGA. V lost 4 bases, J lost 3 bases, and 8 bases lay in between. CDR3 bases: TGTGCCAGCAGCTACGGGGAGACAGATACGCAGTATTTT. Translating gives CASSYGETDTQYF.